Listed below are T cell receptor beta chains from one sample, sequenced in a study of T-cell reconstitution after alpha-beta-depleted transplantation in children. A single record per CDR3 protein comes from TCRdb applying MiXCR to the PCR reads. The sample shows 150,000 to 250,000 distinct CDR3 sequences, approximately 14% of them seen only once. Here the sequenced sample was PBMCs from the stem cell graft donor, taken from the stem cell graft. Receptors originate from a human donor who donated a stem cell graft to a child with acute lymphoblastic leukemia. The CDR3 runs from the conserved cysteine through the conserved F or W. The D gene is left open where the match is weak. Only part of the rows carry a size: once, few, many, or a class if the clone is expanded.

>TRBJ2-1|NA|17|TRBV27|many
CASSFRLSQGLDNEQFF
TGTGCCAGCAGTTTCAGGCTCAGCCAGGGACTGGACAATGAGCAGTTCTTC
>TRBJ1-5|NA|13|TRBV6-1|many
CASSGSGNQPQHF
TGTGCCAGCAGTGGGTCGGGGAATCAGCCCCAGCATTTT
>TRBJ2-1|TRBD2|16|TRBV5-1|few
CASSLARTSDNDEQFF
TGCGCCAGCAGCTTGGCTCGGACTAGCGACAACGATGAGCAGTTCTTC
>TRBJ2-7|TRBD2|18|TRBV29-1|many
CSVEGLWKGTSSAYEQYF
TGCAGCGTTGAAGGACTGTGGAAAGGGACTAGCAGCGCCTACGAGCAGTACTTC
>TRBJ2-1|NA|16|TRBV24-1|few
CATSDPGQLSYNEQFF
TGTGCCACCAGTGACCCTGGTCAGCTCTCCTACAATGAGCAGTTCTTC
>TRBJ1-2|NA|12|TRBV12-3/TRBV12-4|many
CASRGQPGGYTF
TGTGCCAGCAGGGGGCAACCGGGTGGCTACACCTTC
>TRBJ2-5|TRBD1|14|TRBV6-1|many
CASRSRDREETQYF
TGTGCCAGCAGGTCCCGGGACAGAGAAGAGACCCAGTACTTC
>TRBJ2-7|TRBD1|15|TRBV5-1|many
CASSSQGQGNYEQYF
TGCGCCAGCAGCTCACAGGGACAGGGAAACTACGAGCAGTACTTC
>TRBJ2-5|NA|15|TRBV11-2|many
CASSLGGQGTETQYF
TGTGCCAGCAGCTTAGGGGGTCAGGGAACCGAGACCCAGTACTTC
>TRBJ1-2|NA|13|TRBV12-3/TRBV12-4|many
CASSFQGNYGYTF
TGTGCCAGCAGTTTTCAGGGCAACTATGGCTACACCTTC
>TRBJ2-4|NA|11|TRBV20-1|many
CSALFGDIQYF
TGCAGTGCTCTGTTTGGGGACATTCAGTACTTC
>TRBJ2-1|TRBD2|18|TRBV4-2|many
CASSRLLRTSGYSNEQFF
TGTGCCAGCAGCCGCCTTCTTAGGACTAGCGGATACTCCAATGAGCAGTTCTTC
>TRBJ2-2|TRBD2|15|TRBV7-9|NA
CASSKLATNTGELFF
TGTGCCAGCAGCAAACTAGCGACCAACACCGGGGAGCTGTTTTTT
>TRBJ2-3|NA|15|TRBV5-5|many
CASSTPTGITDTQYF
TGTGCCAGCAGCACACCGACAGGAATCACAGATACGCAGTATTTT
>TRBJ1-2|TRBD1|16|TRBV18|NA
CASSPRQGAQNYGYTF
TGTGCCAGCTCACCCAGACAGGGGGCGCAGAACTATGGCTACACCTTC
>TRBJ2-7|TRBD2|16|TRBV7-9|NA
CASSVIGTSGGYEQYF
TGTGCCAGCAGCGTCATTGGGACTAGCGGGGGCTACGAGCAGTACTTC
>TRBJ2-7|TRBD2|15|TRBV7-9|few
CASRSTSGDSYEQYF
TGTGCCAGCAGGTCGACTAGCGGGGACTCCTACGAGCAGTACTTC
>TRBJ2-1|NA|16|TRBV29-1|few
CSVEGNRGGDDNEQFF
TGCAGCGTTGAAGGCAATCGTGGGGGCGATGATAATGAGCAGTTCTTC
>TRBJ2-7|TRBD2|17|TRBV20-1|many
CSATDGGNSGGPYEQYF
TGCAGTGCTACCGACGGGGGAAATAGCGGGGGCCCCTACGAGCAGTACTTC
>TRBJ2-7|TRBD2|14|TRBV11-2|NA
CASREREASYEQHF
TGTGCCAGCAGGGAGCGGGAAGCCTCCTACGAGCAGCACTTC
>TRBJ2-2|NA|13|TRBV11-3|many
CASSSSRTGELFF
TGTGCCAGCAGCTCAAGTAGGACCGGGGAGCTGTTTTTT
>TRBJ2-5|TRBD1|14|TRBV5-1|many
CASSPEQGVETQYF
TGCGCCAGCAGCCCGGAACAGGGGGTGGAGACCCAGTACTTC
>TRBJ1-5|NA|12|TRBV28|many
CASTGEDQPQHF
TGTGCCAGCACCGGGGAGGATCAGCCCCAGCATTTT
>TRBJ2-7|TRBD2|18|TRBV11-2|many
CASSLDIGERERGYEQYF
TGTGCCAGCAGCTTAGATATAGGGGAGCGGGAGAGGGGGTACGAGCAGTACTTC
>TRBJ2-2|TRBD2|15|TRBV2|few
CASREREGPTGELFF
TGTGCCAGCAGAGAGCGGGAGGGCCCCACCGGGGAGCTGTTTTTT
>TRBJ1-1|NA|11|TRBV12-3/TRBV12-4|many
CASRRIGEAFF
TGTGCCAGCAGGAGGATCGGGGAAGCTTTCTTT
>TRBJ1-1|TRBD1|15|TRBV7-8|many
CASSLVDRALGEAFF
TGTGCCAGCAGCTTAGTGGACAGGGCTTTGGGTGAAGCTTTCTTT
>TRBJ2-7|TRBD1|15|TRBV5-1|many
CASSLAGQGVHEQYF
TGCGCCAGCAGCTTGGCGGGACAGGGGGTTCACGAGCAGTACTTC
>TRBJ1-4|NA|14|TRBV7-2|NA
CASTEGTVSEKLFF
TGTGCCAGCACCGAGGGTACAGTCTCGGAAAAACTGTTTTTT
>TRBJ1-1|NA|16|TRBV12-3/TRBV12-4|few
CASSRPLQGKNTEAFF
TGTGCCAGCAGCCGCCCCCTACAGGGCAAGAACACTGAAGCTTTCTTT
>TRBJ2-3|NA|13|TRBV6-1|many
CASRVDKADTQYF
TGTGCCAGCAGGGTTGATAAGGCAGATACGCAGTATTTT
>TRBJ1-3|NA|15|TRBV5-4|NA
CASSWGPLSGNTIYF
TGTGCCAGCAGCTGGGGACCTTTATCTGGAAACACCATATATTTT
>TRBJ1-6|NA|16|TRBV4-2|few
CASSHPGRGLNSPLHF
TGTGCCAGCAGCCATCCAGGAAGGGGATTAAATTCACCCCTCCACTTT
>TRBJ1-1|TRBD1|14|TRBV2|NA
CASRKEQGEAEAFF
TGTGCCAGCAGAAAGGAACAGGGGGAGGCTGAAGCTTTCTTT
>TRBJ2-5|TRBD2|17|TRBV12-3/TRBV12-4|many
CASSLPLAGAYQETQYF
TGTGCCAGCAGTTTACCTTTAGCGGGTGCCTACCAAGAGACCCAGTACTTC
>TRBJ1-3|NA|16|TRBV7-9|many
CASSPGTPLSGNTIYF
TGTGCCAGCAGCCCCGGGACACCGCTCTCTGGAAACACCATATATTTT
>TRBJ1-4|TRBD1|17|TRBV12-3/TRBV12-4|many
CASSRGTGTSQGEKLFF
TGTGCCAGCAGTCGTGGGACAGGAACAAGTCAGGGTGAAAAACTGTTTTTT
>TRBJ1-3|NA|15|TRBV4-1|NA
CASSQVGTAGNTIYF
TGCGCCAGCAGCCAAGTCGGGACGGCTGGAAACACCATATATTTT
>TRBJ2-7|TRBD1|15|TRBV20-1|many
CSARTGARLVDEQYF
TGCAGTGCTAGGACAGGGGCTAGACTGGTCGACGAGCAGTACTTC
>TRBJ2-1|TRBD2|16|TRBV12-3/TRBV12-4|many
CASSSPGLAGHNEQFF
TGTGCCAGCAGTTCCCCGGGACTAGCGGGACACAATGAGCAGTTCTTC
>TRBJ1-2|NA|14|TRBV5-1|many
CASSRDRLGYGYTF
TGCGCCAGCAGCAGAGACAGACTGGGCTATGGCTACACCTTC
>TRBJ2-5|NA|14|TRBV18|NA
CASSPPGPQETQYF
TGTGCCAGCTCACCACCGGGTCCGCAAGAGACCCAGTACTTC
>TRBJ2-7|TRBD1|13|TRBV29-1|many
CSGRRDSSNEQYF
TGCAGCGGCCGACGGGACAGCTCCAACGAGCAGTACTTC
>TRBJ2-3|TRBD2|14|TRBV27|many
CASSPRLAGDTQYF
TGTGCCAGCAGTCCACGACTAGCGGGAGATACGCAGTATTTT
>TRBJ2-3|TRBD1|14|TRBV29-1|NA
CSVEDRTTTDTQYF
TGCAGCGTCGAGGACAGGACGACCACAGATACGCAGTATTTT
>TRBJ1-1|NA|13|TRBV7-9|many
CASSLVAPQSAFF
TGTGCCAGCAGCTTAGTGGCGCCCCAAAGCGCTTTCTTT
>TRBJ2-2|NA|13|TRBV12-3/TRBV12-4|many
CAAPEFETGELFF
TGTGCCGCGCCCGAATTCGAAACCGGGGAGCTGTTTTTT
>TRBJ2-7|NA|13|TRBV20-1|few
CSAREGGRGEQYF
TGCAGTGCTAGGGAGGGGGGTCGGGGGGAGCAGTACTTC
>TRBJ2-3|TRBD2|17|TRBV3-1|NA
CASSHGLAGDSTDTQYF
TGTGCCAGCAGCCATGGACTAGCGGGGGATAGCACAGATACGCAGTATTTT
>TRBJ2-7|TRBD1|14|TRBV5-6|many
CASSLMTGSYEQYF
TGTGCCAGCAGCTTGATGACAGGGTCCTACGAGCAGTACTTC
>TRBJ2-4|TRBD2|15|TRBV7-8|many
CASSPAGRGSDIQYF
TGTGCCAGCAGCCCTGCGGGGCGCGGGAGCGACATTCAGTACTTC
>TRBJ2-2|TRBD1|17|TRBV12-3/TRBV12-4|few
CASSPTGTTGDTGELFF
TGTGCCAGCAGCCCGACAGGGACGACAGGGGACACCGGGGAGCTGTTTTTT
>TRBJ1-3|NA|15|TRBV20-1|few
CSASRGLNSGNTIYF
TGCAGTGCAAGTCGAGGGCTCAACTCTGGAAACACCATATATTTT
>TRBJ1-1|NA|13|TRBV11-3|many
CASSSGFIAEAFF
TGTGCCAGCAGCTCAGGGTTTATTGCTGAAGCTTTCTTT